This TCR beta chain is from a study of molecular identifiers for immune sequencing clone quantification. Study-wide results and limits: With a barcode shared among identical TCR molecules, highly expanded clone sizes could be underestimated. More than 97% of effector molecules, versus under 1% of naive-cell molecules, belonged to clones above 20 RNA copies.

This clonotype occurred many times. Its antigen is currently unknown. Sorting recovered naive CD8 T cells on a CD8+CD4-CCR7+CD45RA+ profile. The CDR3 has 14 amino acids. Germline V gene data show CDR1 as SEHNR and CDR2 as FQNEAQ (reference sequence). V was trimmed by 5 bases and J by 7 bases, leaving 15 bases between them. TCRdb independently ran MiXCR on the PCR reads; one entry per CDR3 protein. This table holds under 800,000 distinct CDR3 sequences, less than 30% found once. Sequencing was performed on naive CD8+ T cells from blood, with Jurkat cell RNA spiked in. Subset described: FACS-sorted CD8+CD4-CCR7+CD45RA+ naive T cells. The chain is built from TRBV7-9 and TRBJ1-5; no reliable D call. The sequence was obtained from a human donor in good health. Some libraries in this study had Jurkat cell RNA spiked in. DNA of the CDR3: TGTGCCAGCAGCACGTCGCAAAGTTCCCAGCCCCAGCATTTT. Protein product: CASSTSQSSQPQHF.